This paragraph covers one T cell receptor beta chain sequence. Assay used: immunoSEQ multiplex PCR; TCRdb lists only in-frame clones, some missing. The table shows around 75,000 clones, with roughly 92% occurring only once. The data belong to a study of control samples from healthy donors and cancer patients. In germline, CDR1 is SGHTA, CDR2 FQGTGA. This CDR3 is 14 amino acids long. With 4 bases removed from V and 2 bases from J, the gap between germline ends came to 10 bases. This receptor was obtained from a woman aged 55-69 years in good health. The V call is TRBV7-3, the J call TRBJ2-3, with D possibly being TRBD2 (6 bases). What was sequenced was blood. CDR3 sequence: CASSSGGPTDTQYF. The CDR3 coding sequence is TGTGCCAGCAGCTCCGGGGGACCCACAGATACGCAGTATTTT.